This T cell receptor beta chain was sequenced during a study of patients and donors after allogeneic stem cell transplantation. Each CDR3 protein gets one entry after TCRdb re-called the RT-PCR reads with MiXCR. The repertoire has about 960,000 distinct CDR3 sequences, about a sixth of them found once; the top ten carry 5% to 6.5%. This clonotype appeared a single time. Sequenced material: blood, either unsorted or a sorted T cell fraction (not recorded which). The TCR comes from a human donor who was either an allogeneic HSCT recipient or a stem cell or donor lymphocyte infusion donor (not recorded which). It is not recorded whose cells these are; they may come from a transplant donor.

For the CDR3, the DNA is TGTGCCAGTAGTATAGGGAGGACTAGCGGCTACAATGAGCAGTTCTTC. This gives the protein CASSIGRTSGYNEQFF. The J gene is TRBJ2-1, the V gene TRBV19; 10 bases are a match to TRBD2. Trimming cost V 1 base and J 3 bases; bases outside gene matches: 3. This CDR3 region has 16 residues. Looked up from germline, CDR1 is LNHDA and CDR2 is SQIVND (reference sequence).